The 27 T cell receptor beta chains reported below all come from one sample, sequenced in a study of CD8+ T cells in alopecia areata. As the sequencing template, cDNA was produced by extracting RNA and reverse transcribing it. Only in-frame clones appear in the TCRdb table, and some are missing; sequencing was by immunoSEQ multiplex PCR. The data hold roughly 200,000 clones, with 45% to 70% observed a single time. Sequencing was carried out using CD8+ T cells sorted from blood. These receptors all stem from a human donor in good health.

There are a few counts of this clone. The chain recombines TRBV7-9 with TRBJ2-1; 11 bases are a match to TRBD2. CDR3 length: 15 amino acids. Trimming cost V 3 bases and J 5 bases; bases outside gene matches: 3. The germline V gene encodes CDR1 SEHNR and CDR2 FQNEAQ (reference sequence). DNA for the CDR3: TGTGCCAGCAGCTTGGTGGGACTAGCGGACAATGAGCAGTTCTTC. Protein product: CASSLVGLADNEQFF.

V is TRBV7-9 and J is TRBJ2-1; D ambiguous. V was trimmed by 1 base and J by 4 bases, leaving 5 bases between them. This CDR3 spans 13 amino acids. Looked up from germline, CDR1 is SEHNR and CDR2 is FQNEAQ (reference sequence). CDR3 region: CASSLGEYNEQFF. The CDR3 region has the DNA TGTGCCAGCAGCTTAGGGGAATACAATGAGCAGTTCTTC.

This sequence joins TRBV7-2 and TRBJ2-5; maybe TRBD2 (7 bases). Trimming took off 4 bases at V and 5 bases at J, with 20 bases between the two ends. This CDR3 spans 16 amino acids. Germline CDR1 is SGHTA and CDR2 is FQGNSA. CDR3 bases: TGTGCCAGCAGCTCCCCGGGGGGCCTAGTTCGGGAGACCCAGTACTTC. It codes for CASSSPGGLVRETQYF.

A few counts support this clone. This rearrangement joins TRBV5-4 to TRBJ1-2; D is possibly TRBD1 (5 bases). This CDR3 region has 15 residues. Germline V CDR1 and CDR2: SGHNT, YYREEE (reference sequence). V was shortened by 4 bases and J by 4 bases, with 17 bases between the two germline ends. CDR3 residues: CASSPWALGTYGYTF. In nucleotides, the CDR3 is TGTGCCAGCAGCCCGTGGGCTTTGGGGACCTATGGCTACACCTTC.

The rearrangement links TRBV4-1 to TRBJ2-7; 9 positions agree with TRBD2. With V trimmed by 2 bases and J by 0 bases, 5 bases remained unmatched. Per germline, CDR1 MGHRA and CDR2 YSYEKL. This CDR3 is 16 amino acids long. The CDR3 DNA reads TGCGCCAGCAGCCAAACGACTAGCGGCAGCTCCTACGAGCAGTACTTC. Encoded protein: CASSQTTSGSSYEQYF.

The rearrangement uses TRBV2 and TRBJ1-2; D ambiguous. Germline V CDR1 and CDR2: SNHLY, FYNNEI. Trimming stripped 3 bases from V and 1 base from J, with 15 bases between. This CDR3 contains 16 residues. The CDR3 loop is CASSEGKARNNYGYTF. DNA for the CDR3: TGTGCCAGCAGTGAGGGGAAGGCCCGGAATAACTATGGCTACACCTTC.

CDR3 nucleotides: TGTGCCAGCAGCTTAGGTCGGGGACTATCCTCTTCTAGCACAGATACGCAGTATTTT. The encoded protein is CASSLGRGLSSSSTDTQYF. This rearrangement joins TRBV11-2 to TRBJ2-3, with TRBD2 identical over 7 bases. The CDR3 covers 19 residues. Germline values: CDR1 SGHAT, CDR2 FQNNGV. With V trimmed by 1 base and J by 0 bases, 13 bases remained unmatched.

The chain links TRBV6-6 to TRBJ2-7; the D gene could be TRBD1 or TRBD2 (6 bases each). CDR3 length: 15 amino acids. V dropped 5 bases and J dropped 0 bases, with 14 bases sitting between them. Germline CDR1 and CDR2: MNHNY and SVGAGI (reference sequence). This CDR3 is CASSPMGGLSYEQYF. The CDR3 DNA reads TGTGCCAGCAGTCCCATGGGGGGCCTCTCCTACGAGCAGTACTTC.

The V call is TRBV25-1, the J call TRBJ2-3; D call uncertain. This CDR3 spans 11 amino acids. V was shortened by 8 bases and J by 5 bases, with 8 bases between the two germline ends. Germline V gives CDR1 MGHDK, CDR2 SYGVNS. The CDR3 loop is CASVGGDTQYF. The DNA for the CDR3 is TGTGCCAGCGTAGGCGGAGATACGCAGTATTTT.

This clone has just a few counts. V gene TRBV7-6 combines with J gene TRBJ2-7; 8 bases are shared with TRBD2. The V segment lost 4 bases and the J segment 2 bases; nucleotides outside the gene matches: 4. The V gene's germline CDR1 is SGHVS and CDR2 FNYEAQ. CDR3 length equals 14 residues. The CDR3 spells CASSSALAAYEQYF. For the CDR3, the DNA is TGTGCCAGCAGCTCCGCACTAGCGGCCTACGAGCAGTACTTC.

The table lists this clone with a few counts. V gene TRBV18 combines with J gene TRBJ2-3; either TRBD1 or TRBD2 may supply D (6 bases each). V lost 6 bases and J 1 base, leaving 14 bases between the germline ends. Per the germline V gene, CDR1 is KGHSH and CDR2 is LQKENI. CDR3 length: 15 residues. As DNA, the CDR3 is TGTGCCAGCTCGTTGGAGGGACAACGCACAGATACGCAGTATTTT. Translation: CASSLEGQRTDTQYF.

As to this clone: Distinct nucleotide sequences in the sample also encode this CDR3. The chain employs TRBV25-1 and TRBJ2-1; D gene uncertain. Germline CDR1 MGHDK, CDR2 SYGVNS. This CDR3 contains 11 residues. The V and J ends lost 3 bases and 6 bases respectively, with 3 bases between them. The DNA for the CDR3 is TGTGCCAGCAGTGAGAGCAATGAGCAGTTCTTC. Protein sequence: CASSESNEQFF. The complete variable domain, with remaining parts taken from reference TRBV25-1 and TRBJ2-1, reads EADIYQTPRYLVIGTGKKITLECSQTMGHDKMYWYQQDPGMELHLIHYSYGVNSTEKGDLSSESTVSRIRTEHFPLTLESARPSHTSQYLCASSESNEQFFGPGTRLTVL.

CDR3: CASSSPPGGQDEQFF. DNA for the CDR3: TGCGCCAGCAGCTCGCCCCCGGGGGGGCAGGATGAGCAGTTCTTC. The rearrangement joins TRBV4-1 to TRBJ2-1; the match to TRBD2 covers 8 bases. With V trimmed by 5 bases and J by 8 bases, 11 bases remained unmatched. The CDR3 sequence is 15 residues long. CDR1 and CDR2 from the germline V gene are MGHRA and YSYEKL.

This rearrangement joins TRBV9 to TRBJ2-3; TRBD2 aligns across 8 bases. J gave up 6 bases and V 3 bases, and 12 bases lay outside the gene matches. The CDR3 is 16 residues long. Germline V lookup: CDR1 SGDLS, CDR2 YYNGEE. The CDR3 sequence: CASSAPGGGRRDTQYF. The CDR3 DNA reads TGTGCCAGCAGCGCCCCCGGGGGGGGCCGACGGGATACGCAGTATTTT. Full variable domain (outside the CDR3, taken from reference TRBV9 and TRBJ2-3): DSGVTQTPKHLITATGQRVTLRCSPRSGDLSVYWYQQSLDQGLQFLIQYYNGEERAKGNILERFSAQQFPDLHSELNLSSLELGDSALYFCASSAPGGGRRDTQYFGPGTRLTVL.

The CDR3 DNA follows: TGTGCCAGCAGCTTAGGACCCTCAGCGGGGGGACGCACAGATACGCAGTATTTT. Protein: CASSLGPSAGGRTDTQYF. The chain carries TRBV7-8 and TRBJ2-3, with 9 positions matching TRBD2. The CDR3 is made up of 18 amino acids. CDR1 SGHVS and CDR2 FQNEAQ come from the germline V gene. J gave up 1 base and V 1 base, and 9 bases lay outside the gene matches.

The chain links TRBV5-6 to TRBJ1-1; D is unresolved. The V gene lost 6 bases and the J gene lost 4 bases, with 7 bases spanning the gap. CDR3 length equals 11 residues. Germline CDR1 SGHDT, CDR2 YYEEEE. The CDR3 nucleotides are TGTGCCAGCAATTCTGGCACTGAAGCTTTCTTT. This translates into CASNSGTEAFF.

The genes are TRBV7-2 and TRBJ1-5; a weak D match, TRBD1 (6 bases). The CDR3 is 16 amino acids. Germline V gene data show CDR1 as SGHTA and CDR2 as FQGNSA. V gave up 3 bases and J gave up 5 bases, with 17 bases separating them. CDR3 in amino acids: CASSLVKGRGDQPQHF. Written as DNA, the CDR3 is TGTGCCAGCAGCTTGGTTAAGGGCAGGGGAGATCAGCCCCAGCATTTT.

The sample holds a few counts of this clone. This sequence joins TRBV4-2 and TRBJ2-5; D is ambiguous. The CDR3 is 16 residues long. V dropped 4 bases and J dropped 1 base, with 16 bases sitting between them. Germline CDR1 LGHNA, CDR2 YNFKEQ. CDR3 protein: CASSLLGGSPQETQYF. The CDR3 DNA sequence: TGTGCCAGCAGCCTCTTGGGTGGTAGCCCCCAAGAGACCCAGTACTTC.

The CDR3 DNA is TGTGCCAGCAGTGAGATGCTCCCTCGGGGTGCAGATACGCAGTATTTT. It is translated as CASSEMLPRGADTQYF. The rearrangement joins TRBV2 to TRBJ2-3; D possibly corresponds to TRBD2 (5 bases). This CDR3 has 16 residues. V lost 3 bases to trimming and J lost 4 bases, with 17 bases between them. The germline V gene encodes CDR1 SNHLY and CDR2 FYNNEI.

The rearrangement joins TRBV29-1 to TRBJ1-1; D gene uncertain. The germline V gene has CDR1 SQVTM and CDR2 ANQGSEA. The CDR3 has 11 amino acids. V was cut by 3 bases and J by 10 bases, with 12 bases left in between. In nucleotides, the CDR3 is TGCAGCGTTGACACTCCATCTGGAGCTTTCTTT. It encodes CSVDTPSGAFF.

This sequence joins TRBV2 and TRBJ2-1, with 9 nucleotides matching TRBD1. The CDR3 has 15 amino acids. V was pared by 6 bases and J by 7 bases, with 10 bases of the junction left unmatched. The germline gives CDR1 SNHLY, CDR2 FYNNEI. The CDR3 DNA reads as TGTGCCAGCAGCGCGGGACAGGGAGTTTGGAATGAGCAGTTCTTC. Translation gives CASSAGQGVWNEQFF.

The genes are TRBV30 and TRBJ1-6, with a weak D call TRBD1 (5 bases). Trimming shortened V by 3 bases and J by 9 bases, and 15 bases separated the two germline ends. Per the germline V gene, CDR1 is GTSNPN and CDR2 is SVGIG (reference sequence). CDR3 size: 14 residues. CDR3 in amino acids: CAWSPGRGGSPLHF. The CDR3 DNA reads TGTGCCTGGAGCCCCGGGAGGGGCGGTTCACCCCTCCACTTT.

V is TRBV30 and J is TRBJ2-1; no definite D call. V was pared by 4 bases and J by 4 bases, with 14 bases between. Germline V gene lookup returns CDR1 GTSNPN and CDR2 SVGIG (reference sequence). The CDR3 spans 14 residues. CDR3 bases: TGTGCCTGGATAGGGATTTCGGGTTACAATGAGCAGTTCTTC. This sequence encodes CAWIGISGYNEQFF.

The chain carries TRBV7-9 and TRBJ2-1; TRBD2 aligns across 9 bases. V was pared by 5 bases and J by 5 bases, with 7 bases of the junction left unmatched. This CDR3 region has 15 residues. Germline CDR1 and CDR2: SEHNR and FQNEAQ (reference sequence). CDR3 sequence reads: CASSPTAGGNNEQFF. CDR3 nucleotide sequence: TGTGCCAGCAGCCCGACCGCGGGGGGGAACAATGAGCAGTTCTTC.

The V gene is TRBV2, the J gene TRBJ2-5, with no clear D. V was pared by 7 bases and J by 3 bases, with 9 bases between. CDR3 size: 12 residues. Germline lookup yields CDR1 SNHLY and CDR2 FYNNEI. CDR3: CASMGLEETQYF. In DNA form, the CDR3 reads TGTGCCAGCATGGGCCTTGAAGAGACCCAGTACTTC.

The chain has TRBV27 and TRBJ1-5, with D unresolved. Per the germline V gene, CDR1 is MNHEY and CDR2 is SMNVEV (reference sequence). The CDR3 extends over 15 amino acids. V was pared by 3 bases and J by 2 bases, with 11 bases between. Here the CDR3 DNA reads TGTGCCAGCAGTTTCGTCGGTCAGCGCAATCAGCCCCAGCATTTT. Amino acids: CASSFVGQRNQPQHF.

V is TRBV7-9 and J is TRBJ1-6; no clear D. CDR3 size: 14 residues. Germline V gene data show CDR1 as SEHNR and CDR2 as FQNEAQ (reference sequence). V was clipped by 3 bases and J by 8 bases, with 11 bases between them. The CDR3 DNA reads as TGTGCCAGCAGCTTTCCAGGAAGGGATTCACCCCTCCACTTT. It is translated as CASSFPGRDSPLHF.